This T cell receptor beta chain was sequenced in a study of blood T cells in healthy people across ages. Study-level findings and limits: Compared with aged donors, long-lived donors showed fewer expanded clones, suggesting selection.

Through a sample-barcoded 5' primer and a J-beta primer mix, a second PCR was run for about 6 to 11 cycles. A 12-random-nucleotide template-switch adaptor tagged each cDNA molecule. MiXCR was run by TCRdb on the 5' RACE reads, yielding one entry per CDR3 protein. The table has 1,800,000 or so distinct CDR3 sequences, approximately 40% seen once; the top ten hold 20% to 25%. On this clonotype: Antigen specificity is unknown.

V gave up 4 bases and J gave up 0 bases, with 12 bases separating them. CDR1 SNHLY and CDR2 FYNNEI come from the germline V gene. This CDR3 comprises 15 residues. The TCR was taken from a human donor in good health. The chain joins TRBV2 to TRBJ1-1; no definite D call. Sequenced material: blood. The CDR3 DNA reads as TGTGCCAGCAGTGGTTCTACAGCCTTGAACACTGAAGCTTTCTTT. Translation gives CASSGSTALNTEAFF.